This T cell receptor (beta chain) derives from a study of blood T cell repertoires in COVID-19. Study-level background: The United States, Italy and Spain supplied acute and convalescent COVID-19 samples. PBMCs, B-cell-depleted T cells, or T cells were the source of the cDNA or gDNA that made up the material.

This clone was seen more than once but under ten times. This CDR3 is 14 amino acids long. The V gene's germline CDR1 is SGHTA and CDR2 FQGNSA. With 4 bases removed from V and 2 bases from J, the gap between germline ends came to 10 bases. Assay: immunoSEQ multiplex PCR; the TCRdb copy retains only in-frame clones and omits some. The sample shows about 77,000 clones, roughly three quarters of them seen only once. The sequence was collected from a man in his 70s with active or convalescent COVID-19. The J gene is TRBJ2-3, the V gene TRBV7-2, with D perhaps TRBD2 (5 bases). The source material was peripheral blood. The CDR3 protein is CASSSGTDTDTQYF. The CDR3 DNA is TGTGCCAGCAGCTCGGGAACTGACACAGATACGCAGTATTTT.